This entry lists 17 T cell receptor beta chains sequenced from one sample in a study of T cells after posttransplantation cyclophosphamide. A marrow graft followed busulfan-fludarabine conditioning, with cyclophosphamide on days +3 and +4. Only in-frame clones appear in the TCRdb table, and some are missing; sequencing was by immunoSEQ multiplex PCR. The sample shows tens of thousands of clones, around 80% of them seen only once. Sequencing was performed on CD4+ T cells sorted from blood, taken around 2,000 days after a stem cell transplant with posttransplant cyclophosphamide. The origin of the receptors is a female patient between 40 and 50 years old who received an allogeneic stem cell transplant from a related donor, was CMV-positive, and had no GVHD. Some T cells may originate from the graft donor.

This clone has a single count. The rearrangement joins TRBV18 to TRBJ2-5; 7 bases agree with TRBD2. V lost 0 bases and J lost 5; bases outside the gene matches: 3. Germline V gene data show CDR1 as KGHSH and CDR2 as LQKENI. The CDR3 extends over 14 amino acids. This chain's CDR3 is CASSPPKGGETQYF. The CDR3 DNA sequence: TGTGCCAGCTCACCACCGAAGGGAGGGGAGACCCAGTACTTC.

The CDR3 loop reads CASSLARGGTTDTQYF. Here the CDR3 DNA reads TGTGCCAGCAGCTTGGCTCGCGGGGGAACCACAGATACGCAGTATTTT. The chain uses TRBV5-4 and TRBJ2-3; 7 nucleotides align to TRBD2. This CDR3 contains 16 residues. V was clipped by 0 bases and J by 2 bases; unmatched bases: 6. Germline CDR1 and CDR2: SGHNT and YYREEE (reference sequence).

The table lists this clone with a count of one. The genes are TRBV2 and TRBJ2-5; 9 bases agree with TRBD1. The germline V gene has CDR1 SNHLY and CDR2 FYNNEI. The length of the CDR3 is 14 residues. V was clipped by 8 bases and J by 4 bases; unmatched bases: 8. CDR3 region: CASVWDRAGETQYF. The DNA for the CDR3 is TGTGCCAGCGTTTGGGACAGGGCTGGAGAGACCCAGTACTTC.

This clone has just a few counts. The chain has TRBV6-1 and TRBJ2-1, with D tentatively TRBD2 (6 bases). The V end lost 1 base, the J end lost 8 bases, and 15 bases lay between the germline ends. Germline CDR1 and CDR2: MNHNS and SASEGT. The CDR3 loop spans 15 amino acids. DNA for the CDR3: TGTGCCAGCAGTGAAGGGCCGGGGGTGTGGTATGAGCAGTTCTTC. Translated, it gives CASSEGPGVWYEQFF.

The chain combines TRBV9 with TRBJ1-3; 7 bases line up with TRBD1. The germline V gene encodes CDR1 SGDLS and CDR2 YYNGEE. The CDR3 has 14 residues. The V and J ends lost 3 bases and 4 bases, in that order; junction bases with no gene match: 4. The chain's CDR3 is CASSGQGIGNTIYF. Here the CDR3 DNA reads TGTGCCAGCAGCGGACAGGGCATAGGAAACACCATATATTTT.

The chain has TRBV10-3 and TRBJ1-6; no clear D gene. This CDR3 is built from 13 residues. The V end lost 4 bases, the J end lost 7 bases, and 8 bases lay between the germline ends. The germline CDR1 and CDR2 sequences are ENHRY and SYGVKD. The CDR3 region has the DNA TGTGCCATCAGTGTGGCGAGGAATTCACCCCTCCACTTT. This gives the protein CAISVARNSPLHF.

The rearrangement joins TRBV27 to TRBJ1-6; TRBD1 is a possible D gene (5 bases). This CDR3 is 15 amino acids long. Trimming took off 0 bases at V and 7 bases at J, with 10 bases between the two ends. Germline CDR1 is MNHEY and CDR2 is SMNVEV (reference sequence). The CDR3 loop is CASSLSGGVNSPLHF. CDR3 DNA sequence: TGTGCCAGCAGTTTATCAGGAGGGGTGAATTCACCCCTCCACTTT.

The rearrangement links TRBV7-2 to TRBJ1-4, with D maybe TRBD1 (5 bases). Germline assignment: CDR1 SGHTA and CDR2 FQGNSA. V was shortened by 4 bases and J by 0 bases, with 9 bases between the two germline ends. This CDR3 has 15 residues. CDR3 in amino acids: CASSSTGATNEKLFF. CDR3 DNA: TGTGCCAGCAGCTCCACGGGGGCAACTAATGAAAAACTGTTTTTT.

The rearrangement uses TRBV6-5 and TRBJ2-7, with a weak D call TRBD1 (5 bases). The V gene lost 6 bases and the J gene lost 6 bases, with 12 bases spanning the gap. Germline-derived CDR1 and CDR2 are MNHEY and SVGAGI. This CDR3 has 12 amino acids. CDR3 coding DNA: TGTGCCAGCAGAACCAGGGTCGCCGAGCAGTACTTC. Translating it yields CASRTRVAEQYF.

This chain links TRBV5-4 with TRBJ2-7, with 7 bases fitting TRBD1. Germline assignment: CDR1 SGHNT and CDR2 YYREEE (reference sequence). The CDR3 has 14 residues. The V and J ends lost 0 bases and 2 bases, in that order; junction bases with no gene match: 2. The CDR3 DNA is TGTGCCAGCAGCTTGGGAGGGGGCCCCTACGAGCAGTACTTC. Its translation: CASSLGGGPYEQYF.

The chain links TRBV28 to TRBJ2-2; 7 nucleotides match TRBD2. Germline CDR1 MDHEN, CDR2 SYDVKM. CDR3 size: 13 residues. The V and J ends lost 8 bases and 4 bases, in that order; junction bases with no gene match: 4. The CDR3 region is CASDRTSTGELFF. The DNA of the CDR3 is TGTGCCAGCGACCGGACTAGCACCGGGGAGCTGTTTTTT.

The chain joins TRBV5-1 to TRBJ2-7; TRBD2 aligns across 11 bases. V gave up 4 bases and J gave up 7 bases; unmatched junction bases: 10. The CDR3 consists of 15 residues. The germline gives CDR1 SGHRS, CDR2 YFSETQ. Here the CDR3 reads CASSPLAGGGWEQYF. Written as DNA, the CDR3 is TGCGCCAGCAGCCCTTTAGCGGGGGGGGGCTGGGAGCAGTACTTC.

The chain uses TRBV6-5 and TRBJ1-2; 8 bases are a match to TRBD1. In germline, CDR1 is MNHEY, CDR2 SVGAGI. With 6 bases clipped from V and 8 bases from J, the junction kept 5 bases outside the gene matches. The CDR3 is 12 amino acids. The CDR3 protein is CASSSGGRGYTF. CDR3 sequence (DNA): TGTGCCAGCAGCTCAGGGGGCAGGGGCTACACCTTC.

J is TRBJ2-7 and V is TRBV19; tentatively, D is TRBD1 (6 bases). Germline V gene sequence: CDR1 LNHDA, CDR2 SQIVND (reference sequence). The V end lost 3 bases, the J end lost 6 bases, and 12 bases lay between the germline ends. CDR3 size: 13 residues. Here the CDR3 DNA reads TGTGCCAGTAGTATGATCAGGGGTGGCGAGCAGTACTTC. This encodes CASSMIRGGEQYF.

V usage is TRBV6-5 and J usage is TRBJ1-3; D perhaps matches TRBD1 (6 bases). V lost 5 bases, J lost 3 bases, and 11 bases lay in between. The CDR3 is 14 amino acids. The germline V gene encodes CDR1 MNHEY and CDR2 SVGAGI. The CDR3 nucleotides are TGTGCCAGCAGTAACGGGGGGCTTGGAAACACCATATATTTT. It codes for CASSNGGLGNTIYF.

The gene calls are TRBV4-3 and TRBJ1-1; 10 positions match TRBD1. Germline values: CDR1 LGHNA, CDR2 YSLEER. The CDR3 extends over 16 amino acids. The junction had 8 bases not matched to a gene; V was cut back by 0 bases and J by 7 bases. This CDR3 reads CASSQDRTGGLDEAFF. CDR3 DNA: TGCGCCAGCAGCCAAGATAGGACAGGGGGTCTGGATGAAGCTTTCTTT.

The DNA of the CDR3 is TGCGCCAGCAGCCCGGGACAGTATGGGGGCTACACCTTC. Translating gives CASSPGQYGGYTF. The chain is built from TRBV4-3 and TRBJ1-2, with 7 nucleotides matching TRBD1. The CDR3 extends over 13 amino acids. V was pared by 4 bases and J by 8 bases, with 7 bases of the junction left unmatched. Germline V CDR1 and CDR2: LGHNA, YSLEER.